These 15 T cell receptor beta chains were sequenced from one sample in a study of regulatory T cells in long-lasting Graves disease. The authors built TCR beta libraries using iRepertoire HTBI primers and Arm-PCR of CDR3 regions. TCRdb processed the multiplex PCR reads anew with MiXCR; each CDR3 protein has one entry. The sample consists of about 500,000 distinct CDR3 sequences, more than 10% of them appearing once. As for time point: newly diagnosed GD, antithyroid drugs for less than 3 months. Scientists built the TCR library using RNA that was extracted from PBMCs. Separately, the same data were catalogued under a study of T cells in Graves' hyperthyroidism and ophthalmopathy.

The sequencing used peripheral blood mononuclear cells (PBMCs), collected at new diagnosis, from a patient treated with antithyroid drugs. The receptors stem from a woman between 25 and 40 years old with Graves disease.

As concerns this clonotype: Being one base from a much bigger clone, this may be a read error. The V gene is TRBV12-3 or TRBV12-4, the J gene TRBJ2-1, with D tentatively TRBD2 (5 bases). The CDR3 contains 16 residues. V dropped 5 bases and J dropped 2 bases, with 16 bases sitting between them. DNA for the CDR3: TGTGCCAGCAGTCCGGAAGGACCAGCGGCCTACAATGAGCAGTTCTTC. Protein sequence: CASSPEGPAAYNEQFF.

Notes on this clonotype: It may be a read error: a sequence one base away is much more abundant. This sequence joins TRBV6-1 and TRBJ2-1; D gene ambiguous. Germline V CDR1 and CDR2: MNHNS, SASEGT. This CDR3 is 15 amino acids long. CDR3 residues: CASSPVAVSYNEHFF. CDR3 DNA: TGTGCCAGCAGCCCCGTGGCGGTCTCCTACAATGAGCATTTCTTC.

This clonotype has a count of ten or more. The chain recombines TRBV6-5 with TRBJ2-7; possible D gene TRBD2, 6 bases. CDR1 and CDR2 from the germline V gene are MNHEY and SVGAGI. The CDR3 length is 14 residues. The V end lost 0 bases, the J end lost 2 bases, and 8 bases lay between the germline ends. For the CDR3, the DNA is TGTGCCAGCAGTTACTCGGGACTTACCTACGAGCAGTACTTC. Translation: CASSYSGLTYEQYF.

At least ten counts were recorded for this clonotype. J is TRBJ1-2 and V is TRBV29-1, with TRBD1 matching over 10 bases. V lost 5 bases, J lost 5 bases, and 20 bases stayed unmatched. The CDR3 extends over 18 amino acids. Germline lookup yields CDR1 SQVTM and CDR2 ANQGSEA. CDR3 amino acids: CSVRDHKYGTGVWYGYTF. In nucleotides, the CDR3 is TGCAGCGTTCGGGATCACAAATACGGGACAGGGGTTTGGTATGGCTACACCTTC.

The gene calls are TRBV6-5 and TRBJ1-2; 9 bases are a match to TRBD1. Germline assignment: CDR1 MNHEY and CDR2 SVGAGI. J was trimmed by 4 bases and V by 2 bases; bases with no gene match: 8. The CDR3 contains 16 residues. The CDR3 DNA reads TGTGCCAGCAGTTACCTAAGGGACAGGGACCCCTATGGCTACACCTTC. Its protein product is CASSYLRDRDPYGYTF.

This clonotype showed up many times. V usage is TRBV12-3 or TRBV12-4 and J usage is TRBJ1-1; D call uncertain. The CDR3 contains 18 residues. Trimming cost V 2 bases and J 3 bases, with 22 bases left between them. CDR3 protein: CASSLFRAVGVGDTEAFF. CDR3 in DNA: TGTGCCAGCAGTTTATTCCGGGCAGTAGGAGTTGGGGACACTGAAGCTTTCTTT.

This clonotype has a count of ten or more. The chain is built from TRBV12-3 or TRBV12-4 and TRBJ1-1; 8 positions agree with TRBD1. V gave up 2 bases and J gave up 6 bases; unmatched junction bases: 5. The CDR3 has 14 amino acids. CDR3 bases: TGTGCCAGCAGTTTACAGACGACAGGGGCTGAAGCTTTCTTT. Translated: CASSLQTTGAEAFF.

In this sample, this clonotype turned up many times. The chain is built from TRBV27 and TRBJ2-3, with TRBD2 matching over 11 bases. CDR3 length equals 15 residues. Germline values: CDR1 MNHEY, CDR2 SMNVEV (reference sequence). The V and J ends lost 2 bases and 3 bases, in that order; junction bases with no gene match: 1. The CDR3 reads CASSLRTSGTDTQYF. The CDR3 DNA is TGTGCCAGCAGTTTAAGGACTAGCGGGACAGATACGCAGTATTTT.

This clonotype was seen at least ten times. The chain has TRBV12-3 or TRBV12-4 and TRBJ2-7, with D unclear. The CDR3 sequence is 15 residues long. The V gene lost 5 bases and the J gene lost 4 bases, with 18 bases spanning the gap. The CDR3 reads CASSPRQEGFYEQYF. The CDR3 DNA reads as TGTGCCAGCAGTCCCCGACAAGAAGGTTTTTACGAGCAGTACTTC.

The sample holds many counts of this clonotype. The V call is TRBV11-2, the J call TRBJ1-6; D remains unclear. Germline CDR1 is SGHAT and CDR2 is FQNNGV. The CDR3 runs 14 residues. With 3 bases removed from V and 4 bases from J, the gap between germline ends came to 7 bases. The CDR3: CASSFQIYNSPLHF. CDR3 DNA sequence: TGTGCCAGCAGCTTTCAGATTTATAATTCACCCCTCCACTTT.

This clonotype has at least ten counts. This chain uses TRBV29-1 with TRBJ1-2; TRBD1 might be the D (5 bases). V was clipped by 6 bases and J by 5 bases, with 16 bases between them. The CDR3 runs to 13 residues. Germline V gene sequence: CDR1 SQVTM, CDR2 ANQGSEA. The CDR3 nucleotides are TGCAGCGTGGGCCTCCGGGACCAATATGGCTACACCTTC. Protein sequence: CSVGLRDQYGYTF.

This clonotype was seen many times. V is TRBV19 and J is TRBJ1-6, with D maybe TRBD1 (6 bases). Trimming removed 7 bases at V and 3 bases at J, with 10 bases between. CDR3 length: 14 amino acids. Germline values: CDR1 LNHDA, CDR2 SQIVND (reference sequence). CDR3 sequence reads: CASTRDIYNSPLHF. CDR3 sequence (DNA): TGTGCCAGTACTCGGGACATCTATAATTCACCCCTCCACTTT. Filled out from reference TRBV19 and TRBJ1-6, the complete variable domain reads DGGITQSPKYLFRKEGQNVTLSCEQNLNHDAMYWYRQDPGQGLRLIYYSQIVNDFQKGDIAEGYSVSREKKESFPLTVTSAQKNPTAFYLCASTRDIYNSPLHFGNGTRLTVT.

This clonotype showed up many times. The rearrangement joins TRBV29-1 to TRBJ1-1; 9 bases are shared with TRBD1. The V gene's germline CDR1 is SQVTM and CDR2 ANQGSEA. V lost 4 bases and J lost 1; bases outside the gene matches: 1. The CDR3 has 13 amino acids. CDR3 sequence: CSVGDRANTEAFF. Written as DNA, the CDR3 is TGCAGCGTTGGGGACAGGGCGAACACTGAAGCTTTCTTT.

This clonotype was seen repeatedly, ten times or more. This sequence joins TRBV6-4 and TRBJ2-1; 13 nucleotides agree with TRBD2. V lost 6 bases to trimming and J lost 5 bases; unmatched junction nucleotides: 10. This CDR3 region has 17 residues. Germline loops: CDR1 MRHNA, CDR2 SNTAGT. The CDR3 nucleotides read TGTGCCAGCAGGCCCTGGACTAGCGGGAGTGTGGACAATGAGCAGTTCTTC. Residues: CASRPWTSGSVDNEQFF.

This clonotype was seen a few times. The chain employs TRBV14 and TRBJ2-7; a weak D match, TRBD1 (6 bases). The CDR3 spans 21 residues. The V end was cut by 1 base, the J end by 2 bases, with 30 bases between. Germline V gene lookup returns CDR1 SGHDN and CDR2 FVKESK. The DNA of the CDR3 is TGTGCCAGCAGCCAAGTTGGGATAAGAGGCAGGGGTCAACCTTTTGCCTACGAGCAGTACTTC. Translation: CASSQVGIRGRGQPFAYEQYF.